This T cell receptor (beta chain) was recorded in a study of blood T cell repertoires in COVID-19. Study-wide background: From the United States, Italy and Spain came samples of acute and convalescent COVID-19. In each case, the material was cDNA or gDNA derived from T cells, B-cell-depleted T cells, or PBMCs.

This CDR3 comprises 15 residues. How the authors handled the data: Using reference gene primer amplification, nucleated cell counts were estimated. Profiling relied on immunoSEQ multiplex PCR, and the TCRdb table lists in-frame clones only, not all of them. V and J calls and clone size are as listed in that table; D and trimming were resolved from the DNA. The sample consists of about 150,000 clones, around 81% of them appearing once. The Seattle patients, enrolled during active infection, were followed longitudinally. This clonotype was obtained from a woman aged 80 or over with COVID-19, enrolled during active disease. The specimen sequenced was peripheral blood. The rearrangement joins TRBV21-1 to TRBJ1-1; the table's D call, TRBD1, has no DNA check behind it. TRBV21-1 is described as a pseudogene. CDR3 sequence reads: CASSAWDREETEAFF. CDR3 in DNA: TGTGCCAGCAGCGCCTGGGACAGGGAAGAGACTGAAGCTTTCTTT.